This TCR beta chain was captured in a study of Tregs in tolerant kidney transplant recipients. Method: immunoSEQ multiplex PCR; TCRdb's copy keeps in-frame clones and lacks some. This table has about 22,000 clones, more than 65% appearing once. About this clone: The antigen is undetermined.

The CDR3 contains 16 residues. Germline lookup yields CDR1 LGHNA and CDR2 YNFKEQ. V shed 4 bases and J shed 2 bases, with 12 bases lying between them. Whole-study results and caveats: Tolerant patients' donor-specific Tregs expanded beyond overall Tregs, suggesting antigen-driven growth. Changing PCR primers prevented nucleotide comparison between some patients' samples. Activated donor B cell expansion appeared to reveal the most relevant donor-specific TCRbeta repertoire.

The nonmyeloablative bone marrow transplants came from related graft donors, with transient mixed chimerism. The chain uses TRBV4-2 and TRBJ2-6; D perhaps matches TRBD2 (5 bases). This specimen was CD8+ T cells from blood (PBMCs), taken 6 months after the transplant. This receptor was identified in a human patient who received a combined kidney and bone marrow transplant. Part of the T cells may come from the graft donor. In DNA form, the CDR3 reads TGTGCCAGCAGCCCGGAACGAGGGACTGGGGCCAACGTCCTGACTTTC. The encoded protein is CASSPERGTGANVLTF.